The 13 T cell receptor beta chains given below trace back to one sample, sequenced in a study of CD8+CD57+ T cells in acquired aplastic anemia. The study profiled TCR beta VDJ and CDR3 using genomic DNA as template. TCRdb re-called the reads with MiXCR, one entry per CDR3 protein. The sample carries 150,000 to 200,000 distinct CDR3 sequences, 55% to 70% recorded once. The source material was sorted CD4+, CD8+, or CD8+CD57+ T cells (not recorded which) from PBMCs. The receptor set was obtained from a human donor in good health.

CDR3 nucleotide sequence: TGTGCCAGCAGCTTGCAGGGGAGCAATCAGCCCCAGCATTTT. It codes for CASSLQGSNQPQHF. The chain combines TRBV7-9 with TRBJ1-5; a possible D gene is TRBD1 (6 bases). CDR3 length: 14 residues. CDR1 and CDR2 from the germline V gene are SEHNR and FQNEAQ (reference sequence). Trimming took 3 bases from V and 1 from J, leaving 7 bases between them. The entire variable domain, with the rest obtained from reference TRBV7-9 and TRBJ1-5, is as follows: DTGVSQNPRHKITKRGQNVTFRCDPISEHNRLYWYRQTLGQGPEFLTYFQNEAQLEKSRLLSDRFSAERPKGSFSTLEIQRTEQGDSAMYLCASSLQGSNQPQHFGDGTRLSIL.

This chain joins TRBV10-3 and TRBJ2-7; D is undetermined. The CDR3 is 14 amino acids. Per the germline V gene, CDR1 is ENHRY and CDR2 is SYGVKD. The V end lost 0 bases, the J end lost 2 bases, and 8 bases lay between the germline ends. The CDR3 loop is CAISESIGTYEQYF. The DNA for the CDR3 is TGTGCCATCAGTGAGTCGATCGGAACCTACGAGCAGTACTTC.

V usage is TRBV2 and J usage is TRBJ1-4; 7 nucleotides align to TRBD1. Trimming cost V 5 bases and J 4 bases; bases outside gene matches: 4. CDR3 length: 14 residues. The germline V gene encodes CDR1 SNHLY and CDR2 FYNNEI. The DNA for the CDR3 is TGTGCCAGCAGTCGGGACAGCATTAATGAAAAACTGTTTTTT. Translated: CASSRDSINEKLFF.

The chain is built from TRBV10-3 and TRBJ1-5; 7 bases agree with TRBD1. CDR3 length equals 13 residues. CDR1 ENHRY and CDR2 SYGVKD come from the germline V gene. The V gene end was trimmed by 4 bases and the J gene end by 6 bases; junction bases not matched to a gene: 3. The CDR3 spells CAISATGFQPQHF. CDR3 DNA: TGTGCCATCAGTGCGACAGGGTTTCAGCCCCAGCATTTT.

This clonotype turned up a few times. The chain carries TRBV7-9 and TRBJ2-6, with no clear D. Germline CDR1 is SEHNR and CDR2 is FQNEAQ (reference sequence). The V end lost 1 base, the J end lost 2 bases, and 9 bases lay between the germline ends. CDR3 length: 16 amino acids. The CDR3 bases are TGTGCCAGCAGCTTAGGCTTACTGACTGGGGCCAACGTCCTGACTTTC. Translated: CASSLGLLTGANVLTF.

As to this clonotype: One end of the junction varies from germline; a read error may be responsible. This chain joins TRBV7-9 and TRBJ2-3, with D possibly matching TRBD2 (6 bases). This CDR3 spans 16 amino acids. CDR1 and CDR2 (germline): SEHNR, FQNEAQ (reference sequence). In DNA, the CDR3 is TGTGCTAGCAGCTTGGGTGGTAGCGGTAGATCAGATACGCAGTATTTT. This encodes CASSLGGSGRSDTQYF.

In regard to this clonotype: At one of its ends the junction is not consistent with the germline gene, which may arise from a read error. The CDR3 region is CASSFLAGGPNEQFF. As DNA, the CDR3 is TGTGCTAGCAGCTTTCTAGCGGGAGGGCCGAATGAGCAGTTCTTC. The chain carries TRBV7-7 and TRBJ2-1, with TRBD2 matching over 12 bases. The CDR3 extends over 15 amino acids. CDR1 and CDR2 (germline): SSHAT, FNYEAQ (reference sequence).

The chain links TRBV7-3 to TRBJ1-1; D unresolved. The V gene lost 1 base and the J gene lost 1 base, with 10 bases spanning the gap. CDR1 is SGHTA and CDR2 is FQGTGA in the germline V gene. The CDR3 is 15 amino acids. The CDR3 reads CASSLIGLRNTEAFF. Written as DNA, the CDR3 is TGTGCCAGCAGCTTAATCGGGTTGAGGAACACTGAAGCTTTCTTT.

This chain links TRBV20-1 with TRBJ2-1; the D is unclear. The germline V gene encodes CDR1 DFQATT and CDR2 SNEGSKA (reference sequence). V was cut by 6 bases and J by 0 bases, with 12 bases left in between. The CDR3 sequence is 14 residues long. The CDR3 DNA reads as TGCAGTGCCTTGGCGGCCAGCTCCTACAATGAGCAGTTCTTC. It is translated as CSALAASSYNEQFF.

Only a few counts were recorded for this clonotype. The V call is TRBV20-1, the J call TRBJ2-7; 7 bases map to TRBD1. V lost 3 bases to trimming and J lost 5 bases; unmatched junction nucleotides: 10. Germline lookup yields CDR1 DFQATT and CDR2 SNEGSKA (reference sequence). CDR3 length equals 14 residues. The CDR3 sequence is CSARWEQGPHEQYF. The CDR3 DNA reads TGCAGTGCTAGGTGGGAACAGGGGCCCCACGAGCAGTACTTC.

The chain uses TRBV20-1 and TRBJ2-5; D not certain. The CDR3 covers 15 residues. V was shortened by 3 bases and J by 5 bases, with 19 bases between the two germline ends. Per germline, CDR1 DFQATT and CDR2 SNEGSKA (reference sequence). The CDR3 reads CSARGTARVGETQYF. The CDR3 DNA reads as TGCAGTGCTAGGGGCACAGCGAGAGTGGGGGAGACCCAGTACTTC.

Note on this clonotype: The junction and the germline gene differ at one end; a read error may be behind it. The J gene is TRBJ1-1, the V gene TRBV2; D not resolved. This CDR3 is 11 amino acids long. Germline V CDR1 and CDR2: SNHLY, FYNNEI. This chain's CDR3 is CTSSVETEAFF. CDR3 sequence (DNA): TGTACCAGCAGTGTAGAGACTGAAGCTTTCTTT.

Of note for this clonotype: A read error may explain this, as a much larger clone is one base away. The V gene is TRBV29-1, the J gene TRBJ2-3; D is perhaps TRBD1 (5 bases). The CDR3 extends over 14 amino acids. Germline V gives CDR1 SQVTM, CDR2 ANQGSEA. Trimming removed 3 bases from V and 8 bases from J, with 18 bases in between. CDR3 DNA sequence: TGCAGCGTTGAGACCACACAGGATAGGGGTACGCAGTATTTT. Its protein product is CSVETTQDRGTQYF.